A selection of T cell receptor beta chains follows, all from one sample in a study of cytomegalovirus exposure and HLA in healthy donors. Repertoires were generated with immunoSEQ multiplex PCR, while TCRdb's copy carries only in-frame clones and drops some. This table has a few hundred thousand clones, 75% to 85% appearing once. Sequencing was performed on PBMCs. The receptors were gathered from a woman aged 60-75 years in good health and CMV-seropositive. Each CDR3 is given with its conserved first and last residue. Fields, in order: V gene, J gene, D gene, clone size, CDR3 DNA, CDR3 protein. The D gene is left open where the match is weak. Part of the rows lack a size; the others show once, few, many or a class for expanded clones.

>TRBV27|TRBJ2-1|.|once
TGTGCCAGCAGTACCCCCGATAGTGCATCCTACAATGAGCAGTTCTTC
CASSTPDSASYNEQFF
>TRBV5-1|TRBJ2-7|TRBD1|.
TGCGCCAGCAGCCCCGACAGGGCTGGGGTGTACGAGCAGTACTTC
CASSPDRAGVYEQYF
>TRBV19|TRBJ1-1|.|.
TGTGCCAGTATAGCGGGGGCTTACACTGAAGCTTTCTTT
CASIAGAYTEAFF
>TRBV12-5|TRBJ1-1|.|.
TGTGCTAGTGGCCCTATGGCTGGACTTAACACTGAAGCTTTCTTT
CASGPMAGLNTEAFF
>TRBV18|TRBJ1-1|TRBD1|few
TGTGCCAGCTCGCGAAGGACAGGGACGAACACTGAAGCTTTCTTT
CASSRRTGTNTEAFF
>TRBV5-1|TRBJ2-2|TRBD2|.
TGCGCCAGCAGCTCGGGACTAGCCAACACCGGGGAGCTGTTTTTT
CASSSGLANTGELFF
>TRBV5-4|TRBJ2-7|.|few
TGTGCCAGCAGCTTGGGACTAGAGGGCTACGAGCAGTACTTC
CASSLGLEGYEQYF
>TRBV4-1|TRBJ1-5|TRBD1|few
TGCGCCAGCAGCCAACTGCGGACAGGGGGGTTCTATCAGCCCCAGCATTTT
CASSQLRTGGFYQPQHF
>TRBV4-1|TRBJ2-7|TRBD1|.
TGCGCCAGCAGCCAAGTAGGGGACAGAGGGTTGGAGCAGTACTTC
CASSQVGDRGLEQYF
>TRBV11-2|TRBJ2-1|TRBD1|.
TGTGCCAGCAGCCAAATCCGGGACAGGGTTTATGAGCAGTTCTTC
CASSQIRDRVYEQFF
>TRBV27|TRBJ2-3|.|.
TGTGCCAGCAGGCCTTCGGGAGTCGGGCGGGATACGCAGTATTTT
CASRPSGVGRDTQYF
>TRBV6-5|TRBJ1-4|.|.
TGTGCCAGCAGTTACGGAGGACAGTGGGAAAAACTGTTTTTT
CASSYGGQWEKLFF
>TRBV10-3|TRBJ2-3|TRBD2|.
TGTGCCATCAACAGCGGGGGAACAGATACGCAGTATTTT
CAINSGGTDTQYF
>TRBV11-2|TRBJ2-7|TRBD2|.
TGTGCCAGCAGCTTAGGTTCCGGGGGGAACAACGAGCAGTACTTC
CASSLGSGGNNEQYF
>TRBV5-5|TRBJ2-5|TRBD2|once
TGTGCCAGCACCCGAGGAGTAGCGGGAGGACGGGAGACCCAGTACTTC
CASTRGVAGGRETQYF
>TRBV25-1|TRBJ1-2|TRBD1|.
TGTGCCAGCGGTGACAGGGGTCCTGGCTACACCTTC
CASGDRGPGYTF
>TRBV6-5|TRBJ2-2|TRBD2|.
TGTGCCAGCAGATCGGCTAGCGGGAGCATCGGGGAGCTGTTTTTT
CASRSASGSIGELFF
>TRBV28|TRBJ1-1|.|.
TGTGCCAGCAGTTTTGAGGTCCTGAGGGCTGAAGCTTTCTTT
CASSFEVLRAEAFF
>TRBV23-1|TRBJ1-4|.|.
TGCGCCAGCAGTAAGGAGGGAGGTGAAAAACTGTTTTTT
CASSKEGGEKLFF
>TRBV7-9|TRBJ2-7|.|once
TGTGCCAGCAGCTCAATTCTATCCTACGAGCAGTACTTC
CASSSILSYEQYF
>TRBV12-5|TRBJ2-6|TRBD2|.
TGTGCTAGTGGTTTGGTACTAGGGCGGGGGTCCCCATACTCTGGGGCCAACGTCCTGACTTTC
CASGLVLGRGSPYSGANVLTF
>TRBV27|TRBJ1-5|.|.
TGTGCCAGCAGTTCTCAGGGCTATCAGCCCCAGCATTTT
CASSSQGYQPQHF
>TRBV5-6|TRBJ1-4|.|.
TGTGCCAGCAGCGGGAGGGCGAGTGAAAAACTGTTTTTT
CASSGRASEKLFF
>TRBV14|TRBJ2-5|TRBD2|.
TGTGCCAGCAGCCAAGCCTGGACTAGCGGAGGGGGGACCCAGTACTTC
CASSQAWTSGGGTQYF
>TRBV5-3|TRBJ1-2|.|.
TGTGCCAGAAGCCGCCGGGCCGAGCACAAGCATCAGGGAGGCTACACCTTC
CARSRRAEHKHQGGYTF
>TRBV11-2|TRBJ1-3|.|.
TGTGCCAGCAGCTTAGATCTAGCAGGTGGGGGAAACACCATATATTTT
CASSLDLAGGGNTIYF
>TRBV19|TRBJ2-1|TRBD2|.
TGTGCCAGTTACTCAGCGGGAGGAGAGCGCAATGAGCAGTTCTTC
CASYSAGGERNEQFF
>TRBV5-6|TRBJ2-7|.|.
TGTGCCAGCAGCTTGTCTCCAGGGTTCGAGCAGTACTTC
CASSLSPGFEQYF
>TRBV7-9|TRBJ2-5|TRBD1|.
TGTGCCAGCAGCTTGGGACAGGGAAGGAAAGAGACCCAGTACTTC
CASSLGQGRKETQYF
>TRBV2|TRBJ2-1|.|.
TGTGCCAGCAGAGTAGAATCCTCCTACAATGAGCAGTTCTTC
CASRVESSYNEQFF
>TRBV4-1|TRBJ2-7|.|few
TGCGCCAGCAGCCAAGAACGGAGGGCAGGGAAACGCTACGAGCAGTACTTC
CASSQERRAGKRYEQYF
>TRBV18|TRBJ2-7|TRBD1|.
TGTGCCAGCTCACGAGACAGGGGGGACTACGAGCAGTACTTC
CASSRDRGDYEQYF
>TRBV7-9|TRBJ2-1|TRBD2|.
TGTGCCAGCAGCTTAGCCGGGACTAGCGGAGGGAATGAGCAGTTCTTC
CASSLAGTSGGNEQFF
>TRBV21-1|TRBJ1-1|.|.
TGTGCCAGCAGAGACAGGTCCGGAACTGAAGCTTTCTTT
CASRDRSGTEAFF
>TRBV5-6|TRBJ1-5|TRBD1|few
TGTGCCAGCAGCTTGGCCAACAGGGGGGAGCCCCAGCATTTT
CASSLANRGEPQHF
>TRBV6-1|TRBJ1-2|TRBD1|.
TGTGCCAGCAGTGAAAGGGTTACAGGGGGCGGCTACACCTTC
CASSERVTGGGYTF
>TRBV4-2|TRBJ2-1|TRBD2|.
TGTGCCAGCAGCCATCGGATAGCGGGAGCAGGGCAGTTCTTC
CASSHRIAGAGQFF
>TRBV7-9|TRBJ1-4|.|.
TGTGCCAGCAGTAAAAACCCCCTGGACACTTTTAATGAAAAACTGTTTTTT
CASSKNPLDTFNEKLFF
>TRBV6-5|TRBJ1-2|.|.
TGTGCCAGCAGTTATAGGGGAAATGGCTACACCTTC
CASSYRGNGYTF
>TRBV7-8|TRBJ2-2|.|.
TGTGCCAGCAGAAGGGACAGGTTTAGCGGGAGGAACACCGGGGAGCTGTTTTTT
CASRRDRFSGRNTGELFF
>TRBV5-5|TRBJ1-1|.|.
TGTGCCAGCAGCTTGTCCAGCGGTGAAGCTTTCTTT
CASSLSSGEAFF
>TRBV6-1|TRBJ1-4|TRBD1|.
TGTGCCAGCAGTGAAGGACAGGGGGCTGGTGAAAAACTGTTTTTT
CASSEGQGAGEKLFF
>TRBV25-1|TRBJ2-7|TRBD1|few
TGTGCCAGCAGCCCGACAGGGTTGGTGATCTACGAGCAGTACTTC
CASSPTGLVIYEQYF
>TRBV19|TRBJ2-7|TRBD2|.
TGTGCCAGTAGAACGAGCGGGAGAGGTCCCTACGAGCAGTACTTC
CASRTSGRGPYEQYF
>TRBV9|TRBJ2-2|.|.
TGTGCCAGCAGCGTGCGCCTCTCCCTTACGGGAGCCACCGGGGAGCTGTTTTTT
CASSVRLSLTGATGELFF
>TRBV27|TRBJ2-1|TRBD1|.
TGTGCCAGCAGTTTACGGGACCCCCTCAGGGGGCATGAGCAGTTCTTC
CASSLRDPLRGHEQFF
>TRBV9|TRBJ1-1|.|few
TGTGCCAGCAGCGTAGGTGAGGAGAACACTGAAGCTTTCTTT
CASSVGEENTEAFF
>TRBV6-6|TRBJ2-1|.|.
TGTGCCAGCAGTTACTCGATTAACAGGGTGAATGAGCAGTTCTTC
CASSYSINRVNEQFF
>TRBV13|TRBJ2-3|.|.
TGTGCCAGCTCCCGCATTCCTCCTCGATTTAGGGGGATGACAGATACGCAGTATTTT
CASSRIPPRFRGMTDTQYF
>TRBV10-3|TRBJ1-2|.|.
TGTGCCATCCCCCGCCGGGACAATGATAACTATGGCTACACCTTC
CAIPRRDNDNYGYTF
>TRBV9|TRBJ1-4|.|.
TGTGCCAGCAGTGGCGGGGGCTTTAACGAAAAACTGTTTTTT
CASSGGGFNEKLFF